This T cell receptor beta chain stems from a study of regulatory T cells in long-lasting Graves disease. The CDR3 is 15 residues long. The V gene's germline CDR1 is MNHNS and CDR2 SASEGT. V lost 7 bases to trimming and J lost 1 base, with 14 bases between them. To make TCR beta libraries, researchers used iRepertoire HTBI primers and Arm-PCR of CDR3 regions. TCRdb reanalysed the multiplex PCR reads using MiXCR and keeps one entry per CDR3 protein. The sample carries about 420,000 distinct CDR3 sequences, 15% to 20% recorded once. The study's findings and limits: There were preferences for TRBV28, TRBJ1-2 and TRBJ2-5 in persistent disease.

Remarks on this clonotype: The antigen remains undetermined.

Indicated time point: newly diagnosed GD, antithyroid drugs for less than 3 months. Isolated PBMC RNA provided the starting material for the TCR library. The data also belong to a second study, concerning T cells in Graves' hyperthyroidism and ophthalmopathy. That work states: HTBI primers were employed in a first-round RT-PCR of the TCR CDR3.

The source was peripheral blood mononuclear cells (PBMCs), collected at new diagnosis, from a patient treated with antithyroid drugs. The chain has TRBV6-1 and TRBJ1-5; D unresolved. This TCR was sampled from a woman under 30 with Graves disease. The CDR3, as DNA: TGTGCCAGCACTCTTCTGGGAGGGAGCAATCAGCCCCAGCATTTT. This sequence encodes CASTLLGGSNQPQHF.